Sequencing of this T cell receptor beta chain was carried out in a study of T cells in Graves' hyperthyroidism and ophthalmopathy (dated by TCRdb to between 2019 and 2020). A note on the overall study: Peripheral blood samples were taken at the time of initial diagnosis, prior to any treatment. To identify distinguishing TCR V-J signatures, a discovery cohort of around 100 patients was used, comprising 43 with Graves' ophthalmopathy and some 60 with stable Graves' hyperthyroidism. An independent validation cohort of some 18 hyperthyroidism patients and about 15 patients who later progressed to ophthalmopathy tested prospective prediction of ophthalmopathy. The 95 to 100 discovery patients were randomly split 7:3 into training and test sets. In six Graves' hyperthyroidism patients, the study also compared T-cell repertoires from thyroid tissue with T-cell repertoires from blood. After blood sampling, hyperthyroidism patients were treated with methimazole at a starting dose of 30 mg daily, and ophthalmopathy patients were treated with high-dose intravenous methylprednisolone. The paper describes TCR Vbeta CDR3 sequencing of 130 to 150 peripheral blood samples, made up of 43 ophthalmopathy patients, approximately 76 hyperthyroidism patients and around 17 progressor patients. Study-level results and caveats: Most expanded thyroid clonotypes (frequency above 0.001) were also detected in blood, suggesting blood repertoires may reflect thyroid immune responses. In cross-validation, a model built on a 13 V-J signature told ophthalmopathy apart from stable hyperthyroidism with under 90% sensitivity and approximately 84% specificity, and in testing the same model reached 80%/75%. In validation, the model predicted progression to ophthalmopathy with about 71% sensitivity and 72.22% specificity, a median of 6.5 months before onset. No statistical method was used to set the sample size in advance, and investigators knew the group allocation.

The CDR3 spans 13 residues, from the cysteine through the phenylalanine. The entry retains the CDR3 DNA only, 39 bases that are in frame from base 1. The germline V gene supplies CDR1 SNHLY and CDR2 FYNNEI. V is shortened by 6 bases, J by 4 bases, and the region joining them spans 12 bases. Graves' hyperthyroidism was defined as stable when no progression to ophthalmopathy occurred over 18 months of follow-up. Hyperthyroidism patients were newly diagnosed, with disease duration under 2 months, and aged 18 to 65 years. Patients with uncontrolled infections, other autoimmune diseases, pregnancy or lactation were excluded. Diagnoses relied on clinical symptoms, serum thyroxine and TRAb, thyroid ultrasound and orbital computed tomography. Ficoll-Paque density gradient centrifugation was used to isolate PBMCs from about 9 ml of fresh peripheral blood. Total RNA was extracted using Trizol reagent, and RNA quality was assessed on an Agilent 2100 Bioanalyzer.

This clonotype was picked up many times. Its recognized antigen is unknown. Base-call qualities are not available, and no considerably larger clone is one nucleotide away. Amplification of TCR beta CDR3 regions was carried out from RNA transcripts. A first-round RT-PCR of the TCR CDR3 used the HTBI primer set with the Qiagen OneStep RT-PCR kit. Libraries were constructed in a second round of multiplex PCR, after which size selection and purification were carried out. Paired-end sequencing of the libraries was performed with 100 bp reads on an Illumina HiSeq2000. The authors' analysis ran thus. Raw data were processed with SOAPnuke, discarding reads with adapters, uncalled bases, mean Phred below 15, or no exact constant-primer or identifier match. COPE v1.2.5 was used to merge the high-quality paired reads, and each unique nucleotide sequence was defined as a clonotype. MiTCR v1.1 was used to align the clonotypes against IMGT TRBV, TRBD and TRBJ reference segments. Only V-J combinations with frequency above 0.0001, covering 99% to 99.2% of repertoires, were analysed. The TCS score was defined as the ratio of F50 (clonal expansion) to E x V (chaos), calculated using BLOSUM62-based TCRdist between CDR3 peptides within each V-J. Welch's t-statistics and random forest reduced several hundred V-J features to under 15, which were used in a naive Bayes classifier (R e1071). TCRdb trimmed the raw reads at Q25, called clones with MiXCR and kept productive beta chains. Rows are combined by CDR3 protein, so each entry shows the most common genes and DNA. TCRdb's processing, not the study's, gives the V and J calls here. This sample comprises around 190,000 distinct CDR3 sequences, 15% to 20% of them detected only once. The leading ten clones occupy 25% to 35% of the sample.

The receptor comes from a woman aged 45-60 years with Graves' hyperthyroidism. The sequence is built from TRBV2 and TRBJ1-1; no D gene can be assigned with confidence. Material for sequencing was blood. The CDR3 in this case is CASRLGRVTEAFF. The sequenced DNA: TGTGCCAGCAGACTAGGCCGCGTCACTGAAGCTTTCTTT.